This T cell receptor (beta chain) is from a study of blood T cell repertoires in COVID-19. Across the study: Sites in the United States, Italy and Spain provided acute and convalescent COVID-19 samples.

Using immunoSEQ multiplex PCR, the repertoire was profiled, and TCRdb retains in-frame clones only, with some absent. Of 65,000 to 70,000 clones listed, just under 80% are singletons. This clone was found a few times. Per the germline V gene, CDR1 is SGHTA and CDR2 is FQGNSA. This CDR3 region has 13 residues. Deletions cut 3 bases from V and 2 bases from J, with 5 bases between. The sequence came from a human donor in a cohort sampled during active COVID-19. Sequencing was performed on peripheral blood. The chain carries TRBV7-2 and TRBJ2-1, with D perhaps TRBD2 (5 bases). The CDR3 region is CASSLEAYNEQFF. Here the CDR3 DNA reads TGTGCCAGCAGCTTGGAGGCCTACAATGAGCAGTTCTTC.